This T cell receptor (beta chain) was documented in a study of identical twins. TCRdb reprocessed the 5' RACE reads via MiXCR and lists one record per CDR3 protein. Found here are 300,000 to 400,000 distinct CDR3 sequences, roughly an eighth of them singletons; the top ten hold approximately 7.6%. Germline loops: CDR1 SGHRS, CDR2 YFSETQ. The CDR3 contains 15 residues. With 4 bases removed from V and 0 bases from J, the gap between germline ends came to 14 bases. The sample holds many counts of this clonotype. The same sample was also studied in work on yellow fever vaccine responses in identical twins. That source adds: The T cell response to vaccination in identical twins was reportedly partly convergent and partly personalized.

This sequence was found in a woman under 30 in good health. This chain links TRBV5-1 with TRBJ2-7; D gene unclear. The sequenced sample was CD8+ T cells sorted from blood. CDR3 protein: CASSPLPGSSYEQYF. In DNA form, the CDR3 reads TGCGCCAGCAGCCCCCTTCCGGGCAGCTCCTACGAGCAGTACTTC.